The sequence of this T cell receptor beta chain was determined in a study of regulatory T cells in long-lasting Graves disease. Combining iRepertoire HTBI primers with Arm-PCR of CDR3 regions, the authors built TCR beta libraries. Each CDR3 protein is one row after TCRdb ran MiXCR on the multiplex PCR reads. The top ten clones hold around 27% of a sample with a few hundred thousand distinct CDR3 sequences, over 15% of them seen once. Time point described: newly diagnosed GD, antithyroid drugs for less than 3 months. Preparation of the TCR library used RNA extracted from PBMCs. The same data also went into a second study, on T cells in Graves' hyperthyroidism and ophthalmopathy. Turning to that study: An initial round of RT-PCR targeting the TCR CDR3 relied on the HTBI primer set.

The material was peripheral blood mononuclear cells (PBMCs), obtained at new diagnosis, from a patient treated with antithyroid drugs. The receptor was isolated from a man in his forties or fifties with Graves disease.

CDR3 in DNA: TGCAGCGTTGGGGTGCCTAACTCCTACGAGCAGTACTTC. Translation: CSVGVPNSYEQYF. This rearrangement joins TRBV29-1 to TRBJ2-7; D is ambiguous. The V gene lost 4 bases and the J gene lost 0 bases, with 10 bases spanning the gap. Germline values: CDR1 SQVTM, CDR2 ANQGSEA. The CDR3 has 13 amino acids.